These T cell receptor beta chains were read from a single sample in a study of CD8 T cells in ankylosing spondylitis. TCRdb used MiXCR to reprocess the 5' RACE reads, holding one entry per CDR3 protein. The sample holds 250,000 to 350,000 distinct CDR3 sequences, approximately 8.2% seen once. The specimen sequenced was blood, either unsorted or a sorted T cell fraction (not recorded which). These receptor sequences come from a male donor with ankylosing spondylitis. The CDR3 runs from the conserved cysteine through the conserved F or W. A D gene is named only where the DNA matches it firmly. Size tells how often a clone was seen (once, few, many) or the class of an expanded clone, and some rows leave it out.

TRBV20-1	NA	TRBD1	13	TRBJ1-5	TGCAGTGGAAGACAGGGGGCTAATCAGCCCCAGCATTTT	CSGRQGANQPQHF
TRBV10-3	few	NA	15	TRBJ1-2	TGTGCCATCAGGGAGAGTACAGGGAGGAACTATGGCTACACCTTC	CAIRESTGRNYGYTF
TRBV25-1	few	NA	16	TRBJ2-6	TGTGCCAGCAGTGGTACAAGGTACTCTGGGGCCAACGTCCTGACTTTC	CASSGTRYSGANVLTF
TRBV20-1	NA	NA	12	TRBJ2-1	TGCAGTGCTAGTCGGCTCTACAATGAGCAGTTCTTC	CSASRLYNEQFF
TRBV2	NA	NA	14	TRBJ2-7	TGTGCCAGCAGTGTGAACATGGATTCGTACGAGCAGTACTTC	CASSVNMDSYEQYF
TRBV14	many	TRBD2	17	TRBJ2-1	TGTGCCAGCAGCCAAGATTGGGGACTAGCGGGAGGAAATGAGCAGTTCTTC	CASSQDWGLAGGNEQFF
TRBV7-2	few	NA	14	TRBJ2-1	TGTGCCAGCAGCTGGGGAGGCCTCTACAATGAGCAGTTCTTC	CASSWGGLYNEQFF
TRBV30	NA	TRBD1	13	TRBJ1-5	TGTGCCTGGAGCGAAGACAGGGAACAGCCCCAGCATTTT	CAWSEDREQPQHF
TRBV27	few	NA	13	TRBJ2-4	TGTGCCAGCAGTTTGGCCGGGTGGAACATTCAGTACTTC	CASSLAGWNIQYF
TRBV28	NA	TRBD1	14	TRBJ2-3	TGTGCCAGCAGAGTCCCGGGACAGGGAGATACGCAGTATTTT	CASRVPGQGDTQYF
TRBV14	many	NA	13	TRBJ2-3	TGTGCCAGCACCCCACCTTACACAGATACGCAGTATTTT	CASTPPYTDTQYF
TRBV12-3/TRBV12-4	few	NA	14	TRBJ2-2	TGTGCCAGCGGAACTCACGCGAACACCGGGGAGCTGTTTTTT	CASGTHANTGELFF
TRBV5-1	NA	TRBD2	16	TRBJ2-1	TGCGCCAGCAGCCCAAAGACTAGCGGGATTGACAATGAGCAGTTCTTC	CASSPKTSGIDNEQFF
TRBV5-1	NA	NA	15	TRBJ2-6	TGCGCCAGCAGCTTGGAACCTGCTGGGGCCAACGTCCTGACTTTC	CASSLEPAGANVLTF
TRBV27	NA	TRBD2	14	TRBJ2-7	TGTGCCAGCAGTTTGGCGGCTAGCGGCTACGAGCAGTACTTC	CASSLAASGYEQYF
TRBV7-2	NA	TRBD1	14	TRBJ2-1	TGTGCCAGCAGCAAAACAGGGGGCTGGGATGAGCAGTTCTTC	CASSKTGGWDEQFF
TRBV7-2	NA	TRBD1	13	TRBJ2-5	TGTGCCAGCAGCCCAGGGGGCGTAGAGACCCAGTACTTC	CASSPGGVETQYF
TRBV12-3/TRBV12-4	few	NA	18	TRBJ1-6	TGTGCCAGCAGTAGGGGAGGCCACAGGGCCGGCCATAATTCACCCCTCCACTTT	CASSRGGHRAGHNSPLHF
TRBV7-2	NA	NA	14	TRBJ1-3	TGTGCCAGCAGCTTAGTTCAGGGGGGAAACACCATATATTTT	CASSLVQGGNTIYF
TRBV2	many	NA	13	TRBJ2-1	TGTGCCAGCAGTGAGACCGGCTACAATGAGCAGTTCTTC	CASSETGYNEQFF
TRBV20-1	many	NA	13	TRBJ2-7	TGCAGTGCGGGCGGGCGAGACTCCTACGAGCAGTACTTC	CSAGGRDSYEQYF
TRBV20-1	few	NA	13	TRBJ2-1	TGCAGTGCCCCCGGGACACCCTACAATGAGCAGTTCTTC	CSAPGTPYNEQFF
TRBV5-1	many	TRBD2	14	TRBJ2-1	TGCGCCAGCAGCTTTAGCGGGAACTACAATGAGCAGTTCTTC	CASSFSGNYNEQFF
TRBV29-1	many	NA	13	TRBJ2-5	TGCAGCGTTGGTCAGACAAACCAAGAGACCCAGTACTTC	CSVGQTNQETQYF
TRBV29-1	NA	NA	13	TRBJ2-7	TGCAGCGTTGACGAGGGGGGAGGGTACGAGCAGTACTTC	CSVDEGGGYEQYF
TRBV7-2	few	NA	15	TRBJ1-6	TGTGCCAGCAGCCCCTCGAACGGCGCAAATTCACCCCTCCACTTT	CASSPSNGANSPLHF
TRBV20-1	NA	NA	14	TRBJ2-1	TGCAGTGTTCCCAGAGCGGGCTCCTACAATGAGCAGTTCTTC	CSVPRAGSYNEQFF
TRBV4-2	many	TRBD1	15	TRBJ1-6	TGTGCCAGCAGCCAAGACGGGACAGGGGGATCACCCCTCCACTTT	CASSQDGTGGSPLHF
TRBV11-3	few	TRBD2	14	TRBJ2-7	TGTGCCAGCAGACGACGGGGGGGCTCCTACGAGCAGTACTTC	CASRRRGGSYEQYF
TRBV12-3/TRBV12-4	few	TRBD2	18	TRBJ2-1	TGTGCCAGCAGTTTAGGAGGTCTAGCGGGAGATTCGACGCGCGAGCAGTTCTTC	CASSLGGLAGDSTREQFF
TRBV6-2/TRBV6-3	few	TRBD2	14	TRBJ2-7	TGTGCCAGCAGCCGGTTAGCGGGAGGTTACGAGCAGTACTTC	CASSRLAGGYEQYF
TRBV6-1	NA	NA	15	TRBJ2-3	TGTGCCAGCAGCCGTCCCCCGGATTTCACAGATACGCAGTATTTT	CASSRPPDFTDTQYF
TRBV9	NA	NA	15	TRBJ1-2	TGTGCCAGCAGCGTAGACCAGGGAGAGGACTATGGCTACACCTTC	CASSVDQGEDYGYTF
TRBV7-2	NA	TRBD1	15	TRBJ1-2	TGTGCCAGCAGCCCCGCGGGGGGGACAGTTCATGGCTACACCTTC	CASSPAGGTVHGYTF
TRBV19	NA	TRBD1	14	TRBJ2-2	TGTGCCAGTAGGACAGGGTCTCCCACCGGGGAGCTGTTTTTT	CASRTGSPTGELFF
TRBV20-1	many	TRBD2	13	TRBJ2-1	TGCAGTACGACGGGACTAGCCTACAATGAGCAGTTCTTC	CSTTGLAYNEQFF
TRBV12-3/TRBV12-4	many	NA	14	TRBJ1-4	TGTGCCAGCAGCCCCCTGGCAACTAATGAAAAACTGTTTTTT	CASSPLATNEKLFF
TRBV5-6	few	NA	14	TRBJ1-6	TGTGCCAGCTATCAGGGGTCCTATAATTCACCCCTCCACTTT	CASYQGSYNSPLHF
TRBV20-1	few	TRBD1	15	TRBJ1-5	TGCAGTGCTAGAATGCCAGGGGGCTTGGATCAGCCCCAGCATTTT	CSARMPGGLDQPQHF
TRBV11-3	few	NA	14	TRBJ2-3	TGTGCCAGCAGTCAAGCGGCTAGCACAGATACGCAGTATTTT	CASSQAASTDTQYF
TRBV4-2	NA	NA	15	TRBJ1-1	TGTGCCAGCAGCCACCCCCTGGGCGGGAACACTGAAGCTTTCTTT	CASSHPLGGNTEAFF
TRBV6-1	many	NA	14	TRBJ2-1	TGTGCCAGCAGCATCTCCCATGGAGGTAATGAGCAGTTCTTC	CASSISHGGNEQFF
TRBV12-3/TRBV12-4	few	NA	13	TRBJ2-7	TGTGCCAGCAGTCGGGACTCTACCTACGAGCAGTACTTC	CASSRDSTYEQYF
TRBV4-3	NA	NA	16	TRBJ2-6	TGCGCCAGCAGCCAAGATCCCCTGGCCAGGGAGCAAAGCCTGACTTTC	CASSQDPLAREQSLTF
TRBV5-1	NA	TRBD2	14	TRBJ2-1	TGCGCCAGCAGCGCGGGACTAGCGGTCTATGAGCAGTTCTTC	CASSAGLAVYEQFF
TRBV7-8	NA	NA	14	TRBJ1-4	TGTGCCAGCTCCCCTCAGGAGATTAATGAAAAACTGTTTTTT	CASSPQEINEKLFF
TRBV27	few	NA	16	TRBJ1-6	TGTGCCAGCAAACGGGGCGGTCTCTCCTATAATTCACCCCTCCACTTT	CASKRGGLSYNSPLHF
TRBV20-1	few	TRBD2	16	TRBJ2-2	TGCAGTGCTAGGGATACTAGCGGGACGAACACCGGGGAGCTGTTTTTT	CSARDTSGTNTGELFF
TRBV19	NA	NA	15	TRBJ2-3	TGTGCCAGTAGTACCCCCCGGGCCGACACAGATACGCAGTATTTT	CASSTPRADTDTQYF
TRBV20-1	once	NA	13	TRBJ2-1	TGCAGTGCCGTTCCGGGATCTATCGATGAGCAGTTCTTC	CSAVPGSIDEQFF
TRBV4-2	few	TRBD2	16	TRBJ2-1	TGTGCCAGCAGCCAAGGCACTAGCGGGAGAGGCAATGAGCAGTTCTTC	CASSQGTSGRGNEQFF
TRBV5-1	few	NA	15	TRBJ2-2	TGCGCCAGCAGCTTCGTGGGGGCGAACACCGGGGAGCTGTTTTTT	CASSFVGANTGELFF
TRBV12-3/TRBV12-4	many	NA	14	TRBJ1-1	TGTGCCAGCATATTAGGGGAGATGAACACTGAAGCTTTCTTT	CASILGEMNTEAFF
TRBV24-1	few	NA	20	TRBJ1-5	TGTGCCACCAGTGATTCAGTCCCCGCATCGGGGAGGGATAGCAATCAGCCCCAGCATTTT	CATSDSVPASGRDSNQPQHF
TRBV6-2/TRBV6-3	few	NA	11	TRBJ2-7	TGTGCCAGCAGTTACTCGAGGGAGCAGTACTTC	CASSYSREQYF
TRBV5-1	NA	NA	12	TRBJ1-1	TGCGCCAGCAGCTTGGGACAGAGAGAAGCTTTCTTT	CASSLGQREAFF
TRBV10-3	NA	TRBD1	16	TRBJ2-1	TGTGCCATCAGTGAGTCTCGAGGGGGCGTTCACAGTGAGCAGTTCTTC	CAISESRGGVHSEQFF
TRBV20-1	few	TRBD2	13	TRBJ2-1	TGCAGTGCTAGACGGGGGAGGGGCGATGAGCAGTTCTTC	CSARRGRGDEQFF
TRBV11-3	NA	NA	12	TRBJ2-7	TGTGCCAGCAGCTTAAGGAACTACGAGCAGTACTTC	CASSLRNYEQYF